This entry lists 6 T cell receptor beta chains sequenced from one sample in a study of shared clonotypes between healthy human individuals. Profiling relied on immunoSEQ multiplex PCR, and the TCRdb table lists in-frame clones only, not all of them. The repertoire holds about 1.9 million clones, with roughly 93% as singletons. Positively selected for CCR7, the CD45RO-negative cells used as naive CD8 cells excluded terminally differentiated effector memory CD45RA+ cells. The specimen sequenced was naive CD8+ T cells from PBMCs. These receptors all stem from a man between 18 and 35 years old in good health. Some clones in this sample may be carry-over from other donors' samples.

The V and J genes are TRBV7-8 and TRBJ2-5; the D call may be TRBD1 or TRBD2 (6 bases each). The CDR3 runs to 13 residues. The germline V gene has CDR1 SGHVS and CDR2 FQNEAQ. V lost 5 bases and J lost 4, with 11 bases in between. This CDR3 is CASSAGQGETQYF. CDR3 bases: TGTGCCAGCAGCGCGGGACAAGGAGAGACCCAGTACTTC.

CDR3 nucleotides: TGTGCCAGCAGCGTATCACGCCTAGCGGGAGTCTACGAGCAGTACTTC. It is translated as CASSVSRLAGVYEQYF. The chain links TRBV9 to TRBJ2-7; 10 bases agree with TRBD2. The length of the CDR3 is 16 residues. Trimming removed 1 base from V and 3 bases from J; junction bases left unmatched: 7. Germline lookup yields CDR1 SGDLS and CDR2 YYNGEE.

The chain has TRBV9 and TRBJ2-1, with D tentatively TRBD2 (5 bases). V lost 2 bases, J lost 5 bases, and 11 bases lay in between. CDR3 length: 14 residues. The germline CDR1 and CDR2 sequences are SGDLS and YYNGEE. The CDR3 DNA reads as TGTGCCAGCAGCGTTAGTCGGGGTAACAATGAGCAGTTCTTC. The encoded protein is CASSVSRGNNEQFF. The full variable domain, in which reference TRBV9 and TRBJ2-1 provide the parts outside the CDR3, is DSGVTQTPKHLITATGQRVTLRCSPRSGDLSVYWYQQSLDQGLQFLIQYYNGEERAKGNILERFSAQQFPDLHSELNLSSLELGDSALYFCASSVSRGNNEQFFGPGTRLTVL.

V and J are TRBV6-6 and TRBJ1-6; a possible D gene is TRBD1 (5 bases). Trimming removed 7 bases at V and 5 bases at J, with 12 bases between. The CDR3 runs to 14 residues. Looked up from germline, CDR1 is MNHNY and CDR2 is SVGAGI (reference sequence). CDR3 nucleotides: TGTGCCAGCACCGATCAGGGCCATAATTCACCCCTCCACTTT. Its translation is CASTDQGHNSPLHF.

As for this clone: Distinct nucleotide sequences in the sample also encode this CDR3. The CDR3 sequence: CASSGQLNQPQHF. CDR3 nucleotides: TGTGCCAGCTCCGGACAGCTAAATCAGCCCCAGCATTTT. The chain has TRBV28 and TRBJ1-5, with D possibly being TRBD1 (6 bases). Deletions cut 8 bases from V and 4 bases from J, with 12 bases between. CDR3 length: 13 residues. Per germline, CDR1 MDHEN and CDR2 SYDVKM.

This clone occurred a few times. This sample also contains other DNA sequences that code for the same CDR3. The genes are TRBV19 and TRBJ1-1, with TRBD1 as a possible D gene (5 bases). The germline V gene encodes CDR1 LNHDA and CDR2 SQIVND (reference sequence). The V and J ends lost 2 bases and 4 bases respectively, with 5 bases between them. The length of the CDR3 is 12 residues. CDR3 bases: TGTGCCAGTAGTATACAGGGCACTGAAGCTTTCTTT. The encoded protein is CASSIQGTEAFF.